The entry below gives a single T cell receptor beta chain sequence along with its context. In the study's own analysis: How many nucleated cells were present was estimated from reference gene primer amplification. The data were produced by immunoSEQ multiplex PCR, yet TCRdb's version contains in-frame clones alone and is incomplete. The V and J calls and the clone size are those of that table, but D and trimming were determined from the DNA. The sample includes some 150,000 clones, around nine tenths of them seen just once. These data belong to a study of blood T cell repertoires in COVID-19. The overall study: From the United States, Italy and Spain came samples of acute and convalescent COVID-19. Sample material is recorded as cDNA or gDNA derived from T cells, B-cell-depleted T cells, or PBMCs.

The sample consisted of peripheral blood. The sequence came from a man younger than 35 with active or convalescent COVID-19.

The CDR3 nucleotides are TGTGCCAGTAGTCTGGGGACAGGTTATAATTCACCCCTCCACTTT. This encodes CASSLGTGYNSPLHF. The chain has TRBV19 and TRBJ1-6; TRBD1 agrees at 8 bases. V lost 5 bases and J lost 4; bases outside the gene matches: 4. There are 15 residues in the CDR3. Germline assignment: CDR1 LNHDA and CDR2 SQIVND (reference sequence).